This TCR beta chain originates from a study of T cells in women clearing cervical HPV infection (dated 2018 in TCRdb). For context, the study as a whole: The cases were around 23 women with histologically confirmed HPV16-related CIN3 or worse, and 2 of those women had invasive cancers. The 20 to 25 controls were women who cleared a single incident HPV16 infection within 12 months without developing precancer or cancer. Blood from cases was drawn at the visit where the lesion was first identified, while blood from controls was drawn once the infection was no longer detected. Among cases, blood sampling occurred a median of around 160 days after lesion detection, with an interquartile range of about 85 to 210 days. Since only a few of the women had HLA typing available, the possibility that HLA type was acting as a confounder could not be ruled out. The exploratory proof-of-principle case-control study was nested within the Guanacaste HPV Natural History Study in Costa Rica and compared TCR repertoires across cervical HPV16 outcomes. Cases were matched to controls by age within five years and by the year the sample was collected. A median age of almost 35 years was observed in cases versus approximately 40 in controls, and no significant differences in baseline characteristics were found. In the parent cohort, roughly 10,000 women aged 18 or older were enrolled in Guanacaste, Costa Rica, during about 1992 to 1994 and were followed for six to seven years. Five blinded duplicates per group were added as quality controls, so that 60 or so samples were obtained: approximately 50 participants and around 10 replicates. Here is what the overall study found, with its caveats: Cases were distinguished from controls with an estimated AUC of 0.65 to 0.85 by random forest classifiers combining richness and V gene abundances. Because the number of T cells in each sample was unknown, differences in richness could reflect differing T-cell content rather than repertoire biology. The cross-sectional design could not show whether the associations came before the infection or were a result of it, and neither effector/memory subsets nor HPV-specific T cells were isolated. Across sequencing depths, CIN3+ cases showed significantly higher TCR repertoire richness than controls, but evenness did not differ between the groups.

Worth noting for this clone: Its target antigen remains unknown.

Every participant had a single incident cervical HPV16 infection, and women with prevalent HPV16 infections were excluded. Cervical HPV DNA was detected with MY09/MY11 PCR, and genotyping was done with dot-blot hybridization. Approximately 16 mL of heparinized blood were centrifuged, and the buffy coat was split into aliquots, frozen at -30 degrees C, and then kept at -80 degrees C. QIAGEN kits were used to extract genomic DNA from buffy coat specimens. The immunoSEQ assay used multiplex PCR to amplify TCR beta CDR3 regions from an average of approximately 1,300 ng of genomic DNA per sample. The assay corrected primer bias using a complete synthetic TCR repertoire to establish an amplification baseline. The amplicons were sequenced using the Illumina platform. Per the original workflow: Sequences were error-corrected by clustering with frequency ratios and a modified nearest-neighbor algorithm, then analyzed in the immunoSEQ Analyzer with IMGT gene definitions. At each rarefaction depth, TCR richness and evenness were averaged across 20 rarefaction repeats, and samples with fewer sequences than that depth were excluded. V, D and J gene relative abundances were compared between groups with Wilcoxon rank sum tests, applying FDR correction. Blinded duplicates gave an intraclass correlation of about 96% for TCR richness and an average of roughly 76% across 70 or so gene segments. Not all clones reach the TCRdb copy of this immuneACCESS table, which keeps in-frame sequences only. Checked studies attribute under half of the gap to unresolved V genes and leave the rest unexplained. Clone size and the V and J calls come from that table; the DNA yielded D and trimming. The sample's own table lists roughly 37,000 clones. Approximately 6.4% of the sample is taken by the ten largest.

What was sequenced was blood buffy coat. The receptor comes from a woman between 18 and 69 years old with a cervical HPV16 infection that either progressed to CIN3+ or cleared (not recorded which).

The CDR3 amino acid sequence is: CASSEGWAQGTEAFF. The CDR3 DNA, read in part, is TGTGCCAGCAGTGAAGGCTGGGCCCAGGGGACTGAA. The chain uses TRBV2 and TRBJ1-1; a weak D assignment points to TRBD1 (6 bases agree). Coverage ceases 3 residues before the CDR3 finishes, and the germline J gene fills in the end. V gives up 1 base and J gives up 5 bases, and the segment between their germline ends measures 14 bases. CDR1 and CDR2 (SNHLY, FYNNEI) derive from the germline V gene. There are 15 amino acids in the CDR3, from cysteine to phenylalanine inclusive. The DNA covers only part of the CDR3, 36 bases in frame from base 1.